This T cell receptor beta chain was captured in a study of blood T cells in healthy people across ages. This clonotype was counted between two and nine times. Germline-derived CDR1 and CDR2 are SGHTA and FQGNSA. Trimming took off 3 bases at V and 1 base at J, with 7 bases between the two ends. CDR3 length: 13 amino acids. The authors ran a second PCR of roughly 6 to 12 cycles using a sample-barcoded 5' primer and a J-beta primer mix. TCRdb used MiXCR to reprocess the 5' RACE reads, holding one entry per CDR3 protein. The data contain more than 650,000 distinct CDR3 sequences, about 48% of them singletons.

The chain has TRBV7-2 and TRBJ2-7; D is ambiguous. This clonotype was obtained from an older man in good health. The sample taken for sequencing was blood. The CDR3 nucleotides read TGTGCCAGCAGCTTTTTCGGTTCCTACGAGCAGTACTTC. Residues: CASSFFGSYEQYF. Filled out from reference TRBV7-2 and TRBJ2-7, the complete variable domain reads GAGVSQSPSNKVTEKGKDVELRCDPISGHTALYWYRQSLGQGLEFLIYFQGNSAPDKSGLPSDRFSAERTGGSVSTLTIQRTQQEDSAVYLCASSFFGSYEQYFGPGTRLTVT.